A selection of T cell receptor beta chains follows, all from one sample in a study of cytomegalovirus exposure and HLA in healthy donors. Profiling relied on immunoSEQ multiplex PCR, and the TCRdb table lists in-frame clones only, not all of them. The table shows about 69,000 clones, with approximately 68% occurring only once. The source material was PBMCs. The receptor set was obtained from a woman aged 25 to 39 in good health and CMV-seronegative. The CDR3 runs from the conserved cysteine through the conserved F or W. The order of the fields is V gene, clone size, D gene, J gene, CDR3 DNA, CDR3 protein. D genes are given only for firm matches. Clone size is not always given. Where it is, it says once, few, many or a class for expanded clones.

V: TRBV6-9
size: few
D: .
J: TRBJ2-2
DNA: TGTGCCAGCAGCCTAACCCTCTCAACGAACACCGGGGAGCTGTTTTTT
CDR3: CASSLTLSTNTGELFF

V: TRBV29-1
size: .
D: TRBD2
J: TRBJ2-5
DNA: TGCAGCGGGCGGGCTAGCGGTCTCCAAGAGACCCAGTACTTC
CDR3: CSGRASGLQETQYF

V: TRBV7-8
size: .
D: TRBD1
J: TRBJ1-2
DNA: TGTGCCAGCAGCTTAAGAGGGGGAGGGACAGGGCGAGCTAACTATGGCTACACCTTC
CDR3: CASSLRGGGTGRANYGYTF

V: TRBV9
size: .
D: .
J: TRBJ2-3
DNA: TGTGCCAGCAGCGTAGTAGGCGGGGGCACAGATACGCAGTATTTT
CDR3: CASSVVGGGTDTQYF

V: TRBV28
size: .
D: .
J: TRBJ1-3
DNA: TGTGCCAGCCAGGGGAGCTCTGGAAACACCATATATTTT
CDR3: CASQGSSGNTIYF

V: TRBV6-5
size: few
D: .
J: TRBJ1-5
DNA: TGTGCCAGCAGCTCCGGGCCGGGGGGCAATCAGCCCCAGCATTTT
CDR3: CASSSGPGGNQPQHF

V: TRBV6-4
size: .
D: TRBD2
J: TRBJ2-3
DNA: TGTGCCAGCAGCACTAGCGGGGGGGCGGCAGATACGCAGTATTTT
CDR3: CASSTSGGAADTQYF

V: TRBV27
size: .
D: TRBD2
J: TRBJ2-1
DNA: TGTGCCAGCAGTTTACGGGGGGGCATAAATGAGCAGTTCTTC
CDR3: CASSLRGGINEQFF

V: TRBV30
size: .
D: TRBD1
J: TRBJ1-5
DNA: TGTGCCTGGAGTGTGGGACAGGGGGATCAGCCCCAGCATTTT
CDR3: CAWSVGQGDQPQHF

V: TRBV28
size: few
D: TRBD1
J: TRBJ1-5
DNA: TGTGCCAGCAGTCCGACAGGGCGGGGTCAGCCCCAGCATTTT
CDR3: CASSPTGRGQPQHF

V: TRBV18
size: .
D: .
J: TRBJ2-5
DNA: TGTGCCAGCTCACCTTTGACTCCCCCCGAAGAGACCCAGTACTTC
CDR3: CASSPLTPPEETQYF

V: TRBV9
size: few
D: .
J: TRBJ1-4
DNA: TGTGCCAGCAGCGTTTTGGAGGGCGCCCAAGAAAAACTGTTTTTT
CDR3: CASSVLEGAQEKLFF

V: TRBV7-9
size: once
D: .
J: TRBJ2-1
DNA: TGTGCCAGCAGCTCCGGGGGATCCGGGCTTAATGAGCAGTTCTTC
CDR3: CASSSGGSGLNEQFF

V: TRBV7-8
size: .
D: .
J: TRBJ2-1
DNA: TGTGCCAGCAGCTTAGATCCAGGGCTAAACTACAATGAGCAGTTCTTC
CDR3: CASSLDPGLNYNEQFF

V: TRBV6-5
size: few
D: .
J: TRBJ1-1
DNA: TGTGCCAGCAGTTACTCCACTCCTCAAAGAAAAGCTTTCTTT
CDR3: CASSYSTPQRKAFF